Listed here are 5 T cell receptor beta chains from one sample, sequenced in a study of T cell responses to AZD1222 COVID-19 vaccine. Measured with immunoSEQ multiplex PCR; TCRdb has only the in-frame clones, and not every one. The data show about 100,000 clones, with roughly nine tenths seen just once and approximately 5.1% held by the top ten. Sequencing was performed on peripheral blood, taken on day 0 of AZD1222 vaccination. These receptors all come from an adult in good health.

This rearrangement joins TRBV28 to TRBJ2-7; 9 bases line up with TRBD1. The CDR3 runs to 16 residues. Germline-derived CDR1 and CDR2 are MDHEN and SYDVKM. V shed 4 bases and J 2 bases; nucleotides not matched to a gene: 9. CDR3 region: CASSSPAGQGTYEQYF. CDR3 DNA sequence: TGTGCCAGCAGTTCCCCGGCGGGACAGGGAACCTACGAGCAGTACTTC.

The chain recombines TRBV7-2 with TRBJ2-7, with 7 positions matching TRBD2. Germline V gives CDR1 SGHTA, CDR2 FQGNSA. The CDR3 runs 13 residues. J lost 6 bases, V lost 5 bases, and 7 bases had no gene match. The CDR3 region is CASSATPGGEQYF. CDR3 DNA sequence: TGTGCCAGCAGCGCCACTCCGGGAGGCGAGCAGTACTTC.

J is TRBJ1-3 and V is TRBV6-5, with 7 bases aligning to TRBD1. Germline V CDR1 and CDR2: MNHEY, SVGAGI. This CDR3 is 14 amino acids long. Trimming took 8 bases from V and 2 from J; bases not matched to a gene: 6. This chain's CDR3 is CASAPDRAGNTIYF. CDR3 sequence (DNA): TGTGCCAGCGCCCCAGACAGGGCTGGAAACACCATATATTTT.

The J gene is TRBJ1-1, the V gene TRBV5-1; D is possibly TRBD1 (5 bases). The germline gives CDR1 SGHRS, CDR2 YFSETQ. This CDR3 has 14 amino acids. Trimming cost V 1 base and J 11 bases, with 18 bases left between them. This CDR3 reads CASSLWGGEVMAFF. CDR3 in DNA: TGCGCCAGCAGCTTGTGGGGCGGAGAAGTAATGGCTTTCTTT. The entire variable domain, with the rest obtained from reference TRBV5-1 and TRBJ1-1, is as follows: KAGVTQTPRYLIKTRGQQVTLSCSPISGHRSVSWYQQTPGQGLQFLFEYFSETQRNKGNFPGRFSGRQFSNSRSEMNVSTLELGDSALYLCASSLWGGEVMAFFGQGTRLTVV.

This chain joins TRBV19 and TRBJ1-5, with 8 bases identical to TRBD1. Trimming at V came to 2 bases and at J to 1 base, leaving 4 bases not matched to a gene. In germline, CDR1 is LNHDA, CDR2 SQIVND (reference sequence). The CDR3 totals 16 residues. The CDR3 coding sequence is TGTGCCAGTAGTATACGGGACAGGATGAGCAATCAGCCCCAGCATTTT. Translation gives CASSIRDRMSNQPQHF.